This is a list of T cell receptor beta chains from one sample in a study of cytomegalovirus exposure and HLA in healthy donors. Libraries were prepared by immunoSEQ multiplex PCR; TCRdb keeps only in-frame clonotypes and omits some of them. The sample contains roughly 150,000 clones, roughly 79% of which appear only once. Sequencing was done on a sample of PBMCs. Receptors originate from a woman aged 30 to 39 in good health and CMV-seronegative. Both conserved end residues are part of each CDR3. D genes are given only for firm matches. Size values are once, few and many counts, or a class for expanded clones, and some rows have none.

J gene | V gene | D gene | clone size | CDR3 protein | CDR3 DNA
TRBJ1-5 | TRBV6-1 | . | once | CASTGTLSQPQHF | TGTGCCAGCACCGGGACACTTTCTCAGCCCCAGCATTTT
TRBJ1-4 | TRBV15 | . | . | CATSRGEDEKLFF | TGTGCCACCAGCAGAGGAGAGGATGAAAAACTGTTTTTT
TRBJ1-2 | TRBV6-1 | . | few | CACNEVYGYTF | TGTGCCTGCAACGAGGTGTATGGCTACACCTTC
TRBJ2-3 | TRBV27 | . | . | CASSSLTGSTDTQYF | TGTGCCAGCAGTTCCCTGACAGGTTCCACAGATACGCAGTATTTT
TRBJ1-1 | TRBV5-1 | TRBD1 | . | CASSRYRGWNTEAFF | TGCGCCAGCAGCCGGTACAGGGGGTGGAACACTGAAGCTTTCTTT
TRBJ1-1 | TRBV1 | . | . | CTSSARQGNTEAFF | TGCACCAGCAGCGCAAGACAGGGGAACACTGAAGCTTTCTTT
TRBJ1-2 | TRBV10-2 | TRBD1 | . | CASNTGTGGRGYTF | TGCGCCAGCAATACCGGGACAGGGGGCAGAGGCTACACCTTC
TRBJ1-6 | TRBV5-4 | . | . | CASSMPGDVGSPLHF | TGTGCCAGCAGTATGCCAGGGGACGTAGGATCACCCCTCCACTTT
TRBJ1-1 | TRBV4-1 | TRBD1 | . | CASSRGQGAGETEAFF | TGCGCCAGCAGCCGGGGACAGGGGGCCGGTGAGACTGAAGCTTTCTTT
TRBJ1-5 | TRBV27 | . | . | CASSLAGRSQPQHF | TGTGCCAGCAGTTTAGCAGGTCGAAGTCAGCCCCAGCATTTT
TRBJ2-5 | TRBV9 | TRBD1 | . | CASSEGAGETQYF | TGTGCCAGCAGTGAGGGGGCCGGAGAGACCCAGTACTTC
TRBJ2-3 | TRBV7-3 | . | few | CASSSDLGTQYF | TGTGCCAGCAGCTCCGATCTAGGTACGCAGTATTTT
TRBJ2-3 | TRBV9 | . | . | CASSGRQNTDTQYF | TGTGCCAGCAGCGGCAGACAGAACACAGATACGCAGTATTTT
TRBJ2-1 | TRBV6-5 | . | . | CASSYGAGAGDNEQFF | TGTGCCAGCAGTTACGGAGCAGGGGCCGGCGACAATGAGCAGTTCTTC
TRBJ2-1 | TRBV2 | TRBD2 | . | CASRPRTSLNEQFF | TGTGCCAGCAGACCACGGACTAGTTTAAATGAGCAGTTCTTC
TRBJ1-1 | TRBV27 | TRBD1 | . | CASSLFQGGTEAFF | TGTGCCAGCAGTTTATTTCAGGGGGGCACTGAAGCTTTCTTT
TRBJ2-3 | TRBV19 | TRBD2 | . | CASSMAGGPTDTQYF | TGTGCCAGTAGTATGGCGGGGGGCCCCACAGATACGCAGTATTTT
TRBJ2-5 | TRBV9 | . | . | CASSVTGIPQETQYF | TGTGCCAGCAGCGTTACAGGTATTCCCCAAGAGACCCAGTACTTC
TRBJ1-1 | TRBV19 | . | . | CASSRQAQNTEAFF | TGTGCCAGTAGCCGACAGGCCCAGAACACTGAAGCTTTCTTT
TRBJ2-5 | TRBV15 | TRBD2 | . | CATSRDPAGGLQETQYF | TGTGCCACCAGCAGAGATCCGGCGGGGGGCCTCCAAGAGACCCAGTACTTC
TRBJ1-6 | TRBV11-2 | . | . | CASSDRQSSYNSPLHF | TGTGCCAGCAGCGACCGACAAAGCTCCTATAATTCACCCCTCCACTTT
TRBJ2-7 | TRBV19 | . | . | CASTPSPSSYEQYF | TGTGCCAGTACCCCTAGCCCGAGCTCCTACGAGCAGTACTTC
TRBJ1-6 | TRBV19 | . | once | CASKITNSPLHF | TGTGCCAGTAAGATCACAAATTCACCCCTCCACTTT
TRBJ1-5 | TRBV2 | . | . | CASSVRQSNQPQHF | TGTGCCAGCAGTGTACGACAGTCCAATCAGCCCCAGCATTTT
TRBJ2-3 | TRBV5-4 | TRBD2 | . | CASNPGGLGTDTQYF | TGTGCCAGCAACCCGGGGGGATTGGGAACAGATACGCAGTATTTT
TRBJ1-2 | TRBV4-1 | . | . | CASSQRQAALYGYTF | TGCGCCAGCAGCCAACGACAGGCCGCCCTCTATGGCTACACCTTC
TRBJ2-5 | TRBV7-8 | TRBD1 | . | CASSLLAGQGFGTQYF | TGTGCCAGCAGCTTACTGGCGGGACAGGGGTTTGGGACCCAGTACTTC
TRBJ2-1 | TRBV5-1 | . | . | CASSLLVGNGAPGNEQFF | TGCGCCAGCAGCCTACTGGTCGGGAACGGAGCCCCAGGCAATGAGCAGTTCTTC
TRBJ2-3 | TRBV13 | TRBD2 | . | CASSFERGGFTDTQYF | TGTGCCAGCAGCTTTGAGCGGGGGGGATTCACAGATACGCAGTATTTT
TRBJ1-1 | TRBV6-6 | . | . | CASNQQGRTEAFF | TGTGCCAGCAACCAGCAGGGGCGAACTGAAGCTTTCTTT
TRBJ1-6 | TRBV7-3 | TRBD1 | . | CASSQGQGTSPLHF | TGTGCCAGCAGCCAGGGACAGGGAACATCACCCCTCCACTTT
TRBJ1-1 | TRBV6-6 | TRBD1 | . | CASRDRGQGATEAFF | TGTGCCAGCAGAGACAGGGGACAGGGGGCCACTGAAGCTTTCTTT
TRBJ1-6 | TRBV7-9 | . | few | CASSFTGDSPLHF | TGTGCCAGCAGTTTCACGGGGGATTCACCCCTCCACTTT
TRBJ2-7 | TRBV29-1 | . | . | CSVVSGNYEQYF | TGCAGCGTTGTATCCGGGAACTACGAGCAGTACTTC
TRBJ2-7 | TRBV27 | TRBD2 | . | CASSLGGGINEQYF | TGTGCCAGCAGTTTAGGGGGGGGTATCAACGAGCAGTACTTC
TRBJ2-7 | TRBV13 | . | . | CASSLSGTPYEQYF | TGTGCCAGCAGCTTATCCGGGACACCCTACGAGCAGTACTTC
TRBJ1-5 | TRBV4-1 | . | . | CASSQDQAPRQAQHF | TGCGCCAGCAGCCAAGATCAGGCTCCACGACAGGCCCAGCATTTT
TRBJ1-1 | TRBV6-1 | . | . | CASSRTVKNTEAFF | TGTGCCAGCAGTCGGACAGTTAAGAACACTGAAGCTTTCTTT
TRBJ2-3 | TRBV5-1 | . | . | CASSLGQSSTDTQYF | TGCGCCAGCAGCTTGGGACAGTCTAGCACAGATACGCAGTATTTT
TRBJ2-3 | TRBV10-1 | TRBD1 | . | CASREQGQDTQYF | TGCGCCAGCAGGGAACAGGGGCAAGATACGCAGTATTTT
TRBJ2-7 | TRBV5-1 | TRBD1 | . | CASRAPTGGSSYEQYF | TGCGCCAGCAGAGCACCTACAGGGGGATCCTCCTACGAGCAGTACTTC
TRBJ1-1 | TRBV18 | TRBD1 | . | CASSPLPVSPGQGAVNTEAFF | TGTGCCAGCTCACCCCTCCCCGTCTCTCCGGGACAGGGGGCCGTGAACACTGAAGCTTTCTTT
TRBJ1-2 | TRBV6-1 | . | . | CASSDQGRGVHGYTF | TGTGCCAGCAGTGATCAGGGCAGGGGAGTCCATGGCTACACCTTC
TRBJ2-2 | TRBV5-1 | . | . | CASSLRESVNTGELFF | TGCGCCAGCAGCTTGCGGGAATCGGTGAACACCGGGGAGCTGTTTTTT
TRBJ2-2 | TRBV11-3 | . | . | CASSLQAGELFF | TGTGCCAGCAGCTTACAGGCCGGGGAGCTGTTTTTT
TRBJ2-1 | TRBV29-1 | TRBD1 | . | CSILRQGARNEQFF | TGCAGCATTCTTCGACAGGGGGCAAGAAATGAGCAGTTCTTC
TRBJ2-2 | TRBV27 | TRBD1 | few | CASSLGPGTGTGELFF | TGTGCCAGCAGTTTAGGTCCCGGGACAGGGACCGGGGAGCTGTTTTTT
TRBJ2-1 | TRBV10-1 | . | . | CASSESRGDTYISYNEQFF | TGCGCCAGCAGTGAGTCTAGGGGCGACACCTACATCTCCTACAATGAGCAGTTCTTC
TRBJ2-3 | TRBV10-1 | . | . | CASSERAGVVTQYF | TGCGCCAGCAGTGAGCGAGCAGGGGTGGTTACGCAGTATTTT
TRBJ2-7 | TRBV6-5 | . | . | CASSFRTREYF | TGTGCCAGCAGTTTTAGGACGAGGGAGTACTTC
TRBJ2-7 | TRBV1 | . | few | CTSSQRTVPYEQYF | TGCACCAGCAGCCAAAGGACAGTCCCCTACGAGCAGTACTTC
TRBJ1-2 | TRBV18 | . | . | CASSGTLANYGYTF | TGTGCCAGTTCCGGGACATTAGCTAACTATGGCTACACCTTC
TRBJ1-1 | TRBV9 | TRBD1 | . | CASSVAGTGVVGTEAFF | TGTGCCAGCAGCGTAGCGGGGACAGGGGTCGTCGGGACTGAAGCTTTCTTT
TRBJ2-5 | TRBV7-7 | TRBD1 | . | CASSFTGGWETQYF | TGTGCCAGCAGCTTCACAGGGGGCTGGGAGACCCAGTACTTC
TRBJ2-7 | TRBV5-1 | . | . | CASSFSGQGDYYEQYF | TGCGCCAGCAGCTTCTCCGGGCAGGGCGATTACTACGAGCAGTACTTC
TRBJ1-2 | TRBV4-2 | TRBD1 | . | CASSRSTWDRGKDGYTF | TGTGCCAGCAGCCGGTCTACATGGGACAGGGGCAAGGATGGCTACACCTTC
TRBJ1-4 | TRBV4-3 | TRBD1 | . | CASSQDRVREKLFF | TGCGCCAGCAGCCAGGACAGGGTACGGGAAAAACTGTTTTTT
TRBJ2-3 | TRBV7-6 | TRBD2 | . | CASSLATGGPDTQYF | TGTGCCAGCAGCTTAGCCACGGGGGGGCCAGATACGCAGTATTTT
TRBJ2-7 | TRBV5-1 | TRBD1 | few | CASSPRDRGLGEQYF | TGCGCCAGCAGCCCCAGGGACAGGGGGCTTGGCGAGCAGTACTTC
TRBJ2-5 | TRBV6-6 | TRBD2 | once | CASSYSGGQETQYF | TGTGCCAGCAGTTACTCGGGAGGGCAAGAGACCCAGTACTTC